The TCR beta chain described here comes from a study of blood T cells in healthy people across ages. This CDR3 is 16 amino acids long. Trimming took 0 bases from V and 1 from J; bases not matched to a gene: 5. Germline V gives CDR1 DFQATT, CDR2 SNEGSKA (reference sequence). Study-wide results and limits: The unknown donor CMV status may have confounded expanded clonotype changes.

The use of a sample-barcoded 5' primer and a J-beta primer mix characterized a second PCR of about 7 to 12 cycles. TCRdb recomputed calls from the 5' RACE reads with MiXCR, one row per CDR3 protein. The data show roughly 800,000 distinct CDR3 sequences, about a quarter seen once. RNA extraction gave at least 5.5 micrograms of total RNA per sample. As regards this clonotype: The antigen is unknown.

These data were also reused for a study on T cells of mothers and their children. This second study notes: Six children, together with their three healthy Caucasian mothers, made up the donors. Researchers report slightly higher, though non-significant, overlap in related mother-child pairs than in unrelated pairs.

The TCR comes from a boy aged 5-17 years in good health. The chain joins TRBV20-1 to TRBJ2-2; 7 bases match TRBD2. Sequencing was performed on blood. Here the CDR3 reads CSARDRGVMNTGELFF. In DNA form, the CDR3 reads TGCAGTGCTAGAGATCGGGGGGTGATGAACACCGGGGAGCTGTTTTTT.